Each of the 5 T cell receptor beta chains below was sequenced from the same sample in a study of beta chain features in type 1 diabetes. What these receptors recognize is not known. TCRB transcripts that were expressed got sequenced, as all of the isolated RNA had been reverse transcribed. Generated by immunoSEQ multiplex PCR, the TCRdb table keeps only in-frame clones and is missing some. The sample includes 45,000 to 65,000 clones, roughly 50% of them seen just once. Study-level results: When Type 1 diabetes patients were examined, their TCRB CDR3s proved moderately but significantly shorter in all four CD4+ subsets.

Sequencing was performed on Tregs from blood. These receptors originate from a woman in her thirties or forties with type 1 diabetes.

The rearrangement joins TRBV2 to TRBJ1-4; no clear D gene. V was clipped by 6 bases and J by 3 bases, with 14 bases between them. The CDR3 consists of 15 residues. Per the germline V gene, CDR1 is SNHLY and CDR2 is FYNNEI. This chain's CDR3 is CASRGGLLSNEKLFF. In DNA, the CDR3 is TGTGCCAGCAGGGGAGGGTTATTATCTAATGAAAAACTGTTTTTT.

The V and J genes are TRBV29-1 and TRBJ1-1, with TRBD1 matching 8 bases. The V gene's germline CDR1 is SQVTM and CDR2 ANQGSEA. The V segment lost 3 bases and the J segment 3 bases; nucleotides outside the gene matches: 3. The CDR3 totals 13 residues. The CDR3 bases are TGCAGCGTTGACGGACAGGGCCACACTGAAGCTTTCTTT. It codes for CSVDGQGHTEAFF.

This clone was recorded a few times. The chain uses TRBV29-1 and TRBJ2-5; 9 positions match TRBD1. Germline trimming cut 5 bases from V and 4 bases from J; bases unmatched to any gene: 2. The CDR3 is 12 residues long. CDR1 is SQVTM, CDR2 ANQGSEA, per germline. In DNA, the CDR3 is TGCAGCGTTACAGGGGGCACAGAGACCCAGTACTTC. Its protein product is CSVTGGTETQYF. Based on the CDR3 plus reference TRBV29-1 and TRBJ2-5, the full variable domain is SAVISQKPSRDICQRGTSLTIQCQVDSQVTMMFWYRQQPGQSLTLIATANQGSEATYESGFVIDKFPISRPNLTFSTLTVSNMSPEDSSIYLCSVTGGTETQYFGPGTRLLVL.

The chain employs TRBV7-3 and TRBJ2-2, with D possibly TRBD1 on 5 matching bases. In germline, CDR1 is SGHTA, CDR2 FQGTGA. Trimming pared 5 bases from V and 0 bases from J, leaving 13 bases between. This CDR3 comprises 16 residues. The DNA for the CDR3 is TGTGCCAGCAGCCGTTTAGGGGCGGCGAACACCGGGGAGCTGTTTTTT. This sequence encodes CASSRLGAANTGELFF. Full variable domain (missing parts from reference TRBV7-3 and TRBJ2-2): GAGVSQTPSNKVTEKGKYVELRCDPISGHTALYWYRQSLGQGPEFLIYFQGTGAADDSGLPNDRFFAVRPEGSVSTLKIQRTERGDSAVYLCASSRLGAANTGELFFGEGSRLTVL.

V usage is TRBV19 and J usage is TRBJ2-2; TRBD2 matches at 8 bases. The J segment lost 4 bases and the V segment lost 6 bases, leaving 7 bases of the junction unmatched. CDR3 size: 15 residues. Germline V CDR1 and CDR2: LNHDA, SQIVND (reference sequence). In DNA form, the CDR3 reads TGTGCCAGTAGCCTTCAGCGGGGGTTCACCGGGGAGCTGTTTTTT. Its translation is CASSLQRGFTGELFF.